A single sample is the source of the 22 T cell receptor beta chains below, sequenced in a study of T cell responses to AZD1222 COVID-19 vaccine. Some clones are missing from TCRdb's copy, which holds only in-frame ones; the method was immunoSEQ multiplex PCR. The sample shows more than 110,000 clones, 93% of them seen only once. The sequencing used peripheral blood, collected on day 0 of AZD1222 vaccination. The receptors here all came from an adult in good health.

The genes are TRBV24-1 and TRBJ2-5; TRBD1 matches at 9 bases. The CDR3 runs to 14 residues. Germline V gives CDR1 KGHDR, CDR2 SFDVKD. V lost 3 bases, J lost 10 bases, and 8 bases stayed unmatched. CDR3 amino acids: CATSDPDRGGGQYF. CDR3 coding DNA: TGTGCCACCAGTGATCCTGACAGGGGGGGAGGCCAGTACTTC.

The CDR3 sequence is CGCGVTDTQYF. The CDR3 coding sequence is TGCGGCTGCGGGGTCACAGATACGCAGTATTTT. This sequence joins TRBV29-1 and TRBJ2-3, with a tentative D call TRBD2 (6 bases). The length of the CDR3 is 11 residues. CDR1 is SQVTM and CDR2 is ANQGSEA in the germline V gene.

The V and J genes are TRBV11-2 and TRBJ2-2; 10 positions agree with TRBD2. The ends lost 2 bases at V and 3 bases at J; junction bases unmatched: 0. CDR3 length: 15 residues. CDR1 and CDR2 (germline): SGHAT, FQNNGV. The CDR3 region has the DNA TGTGCCAGCAGCTTACTAGCGGGAGACACCGGGGAGCTGTTTTTT. Amino acid sequence: CASSLLAGDTGELFF.

This clone showed up just once. This sequence joins TRBV2 and TRBJ2-1; D remains unclear. V was shortened by 4 bases and J by 9 bases, with 13 bases between the two germline ends. The germline V gene has CDR1 SNHLY and CDR2 FYNNEI. CDR3 size: 13 residues. The CDR3, as DNA: TGTGCCAGCAGTGTGGCTAGACTGGGTGAGCAGTTCTTC. The encoded protein is CASSVARLGEQFF.

The rearrangement links TRBV9 to TRBJ2-1; 11 bases fit TRBD2. V shed 2 bases and J 4 bases; nucleotides not matched to a gene: 2. Germline assignment: CDR1 SGDLS and CDR2 YYNGEE. There are 15 residues in the CDR3. The CDR3 region has the DNA TGTGCCAGCAGCGTTACTAGCGGGAGATACAATGAGCAGTTCTTC. Translating gives CASSVTSGRYNEQFF.

The chain employs TRBV5-1 and TRBJ2-1; 7 nucleotides line up with TRBD2. The CDR3 extends over 17 amino acids. V lost 0 bases and J lost 5; bases outside the gene matches: 11. Germline V CDR1 and CDR2: SGHRS, YFSETQ. The DNA of the CDR3 is TGCGCCAGCAGCTTGGATGGGCGCGGGAGTACCCACAATGAGCAGTTCTTC. Translating it yields CASSLDGRGSTHNEQFF.

V and J are TRBV6-1 and TRBJ2-2; 9 bases match TRBD2. Trimming removed 4 bases from V and 5 bases from J; junction bases left unmatched: 11. The CDR3 consists of 17 residues. Germline CDR1 and CDR2: MNHNS and SASEGT. Here the CDR3 DNA reads TGTGCCAGCAGTGGGTTAGCGGGAGCGGTTAGGACCGGGGAGCTGTTTTTT. This codes for CASSGLAGAVRTGELFF.

This chain links TRBV7-9 with TRBJ2-1; the match to TRBD1 covers 7 bases. Losses at the gene ends were 1 base for V and 6 bases for J; bases not matched to a gene: 3. The CDR3 covers 14 residues. CDR1 is SEHNR, CDR2 FQNEAQ, per germline (reference sequence). In DNA form, the CDR3 reads TGTGCCAGCAGCTTAGAGGGGGCGAGCAATGAGCAGTTCTTC. It encodes CASSLEGASNEQFF.

The V and J genes are TRBV19 and TRBJ2-1, with a tentative D call TRBD2 (6 bases). Germline assignment: CDR1 LNHDA and CDR2 SQIVND (reference sequence). The CDR3 covers 13 residues. Trimming cost V 0 bases and J 10 bases, with 10 bases left between them. The CDR3 sequence: CASSIDDGGEQFF. DNA for the CDR3: TGTGCCAGTAGTATAGACGATGGGGGGGAGCAGTTCTTC.

This sequence joins TRBV5-1 and TRBJ1-2; 9 bases line up with TRBD1. Germline trimming cut 0 bases from V and 3 bases from J; bases unmatched to any gene: 9. The CDR3 contains 17 residues. Germline lookup yields CDR1 SGHRS and CDR2 YFSETQ. The CDR3 sequence is CASSLEGTGSLYYGYTF. The CDR3 DNA reads TGCGCCAGCAGCTTGGAGGGGACAGGGAGCCTCTACTATGGCTACACCTTC.

The J gene is TRBJ1-5, the V gene TRBV19; D not certain. V lost 1 base, J lost 0 bases, and 10 bases lay in between. Germline V lookup: CDR1 LNHDA, CDR2 SQIVND (reference sequence). This CDR3 comprises 16 residues. The CDR3 spells CASSIGAAYSNQPQHF. As DNA, the CDR3 is TGTGCCAGTAGTATAGGAGCGGCCTATAGCAATCAGCCCCAGCATTTT.

The V and J genes are TRBV2 and TRBJ2-1; 8 bases align to TRBD1. V was clipped by 6 bases and J by 5 bases; unmatched bases: 6. The germline V gene has CDR1 SNHLY and CDR2 FYNNEI. The length of the CDR3 is 14 residues. The CDR3 loop reads CASSPDRANNEQFF. DNA for the CDR3: TGTGCCAGCAGCCCGGACAGGGCAAACAATGAGCAGTTCTTC.

This clone was seen a single time. This chain joins TRBV10-1 and TRBJ2-1; 11 nucleotides align to TRBD2. The CDR3 runs 16 residues. V was clipped by 3 bases and J by 2 bases; unmatched bases: 3. Germline lookup yields CDR1 WNHNN and CDR2 SYGVQD (reference sequence). The CDR3 here is CASSELAGATYNEQFF. CDR3 DNA: TGCGCCAGCAGTGAACTAGCGGGAGCCACCTACAATGAGCAGTTCTTC.

This chain joins TRBV6-5 and TRBJ2-7; D is uncertain. Germline CDR1 reads MNHEY; CDR2 reads SVGAGI. Trimming left V 6 bases short and J 0 bases short, with 12 bases between. This CDR3 is built from 14 residues. In DNA form, the CDR3 reads TGTGCCAGCAGGGAGAGATTCAGCTCCTACGAGCAGTACTTC. This gives the protein CASRERFSSYEQYF.

The CDR3 sequence: CASSSLGLVSTDTQYF. Here the CDR3 DNA reads TGTGCCAGCAGTTCGTTAGGACTAGTTAGCACAGATACGCAGTATTTT. This chain uses TRBV27 with TRBJ2-3; 7 bases line up with TRBD2. The CDR3 runs 16 residues. Germline-derived CDR1 and CDR2 are MNHEY and SMNVEV (reference sequence). The junction had 7 bases not matched to a gene; V was cut back by 4 bases and J by 0 bases.

V and J are TRBV6-5 and TRBJ2-1; 10 nucleotides match TRBD1. Germline V gene sequence: CDR1 MNHEY, CDR2 SVGAGI. Trimming took 5 bases from V and 3 from J; bases not matched to a gene: 4. The CDR3 sequence is 15 residues long. This CDR3 reads CASSIRDRGYNEQFF. In nucleotides, the CDR3 is TGTGCCAGCAGTATCCGGGACAGGGGCTACAATGAGCAGTTCTTC.

This chain connects TRBV5-8 to TRBJ1-5; 7 bases agree with TRBD1. V was pared by 4 bases and J by 0 bases, with 4 bases of the junction left unmatched. Germline CDR1 SGHTS, CDR2 YDEGEE. The CDR3 runs to 15 residues. This chain's CDR3 is CASSQGQISNQPQHF. CDR3 bases: TGTGCCAGCAGCCAGGGACAGATTAGCAATCAGCCCCAGCATTTT.

This chain joins TRBV11-2 and TRBJ1-1; no clear D gene. V lost 5 bases and J lost 6, with 10 bases in between. CDR3 size: 12 residues. Germline V gene data show CDR1 as SGHAT and CDR2 as FQNNGV. This CDR3 is CASSQTLAEAFF. In DNA form, the CDR3 reads TGTGCCAGCAGCCAAACCCTAGCTGAAGCTTTCTTT.

The gene calls are TRBV15 and TRBJ1-6; 7 bases are a match to TRBD1. The J segment lost 6 bases and the V segment lost 1 base, leaving 6 bases of the junction unmatched. Germline V gives CDR1 LNHNV, CDR2 YYDKDF (reference sequence). This CDR3 is 16 amino acids long. In DNA form, the CDR3 reads TGTGCCACCAGCAGAGTAGCGACAGGGAGTAATTCACCCCTCCACTTT. Translated: CATSRVATGSNSPLHF.

For the CDR3, the DNA is TGTGCCAGTAGTCGGGGGCCGACTGAGGTCGCTTTCTTT. It codes for CASSRGPTEVAFF. The chain recombines TRBV27 with TRBJ1-1, with D perhaps TRBD1 (6 bases). The CDR3 loop spans 13 amino acids. The V gene's germline CDR1 is MNHEY and CDR2 SMNVEV (reference sequence). Trimming pared 9 bases from V and 11 bases from J, leaving 22 bases between.

This clone was observed a single time. This chain uses TRBV27 with TRBJ1-6; TRBD1 matches 12 bases. Germline loops: CDR1 MNHEY, CDR2 SMNVEV (reference sequence). Trimming took 6 bases from V and 8 from J; bases not matched to a gene: 5. CDR3 length: 15 amino acids. This chain's CDR3 is CASRMGQGAYSPLHF. The CDR3 nucleotides read TGTGCCAGCAGGATGGGACAGGGGGCCTATTCACCCCTCCACTTT.

The rearrangement uses TRBV10-1 and TRBJ2-3; D is possibly TRBD1 (5 bases). Per germline, CDR1 WNHNN and CDR2 SYGVQD (reference sequence). Trimming removed 6 bases from V and 0 bases from J, with 10 bases in between. The CDR3 has 14 amino acids. CDR3 coding DNA: TGCGCCAGCAGACCAGACAGTAGCACAGATACGCAGTATTTT. It translates to CASRPDSSTDTQYF.